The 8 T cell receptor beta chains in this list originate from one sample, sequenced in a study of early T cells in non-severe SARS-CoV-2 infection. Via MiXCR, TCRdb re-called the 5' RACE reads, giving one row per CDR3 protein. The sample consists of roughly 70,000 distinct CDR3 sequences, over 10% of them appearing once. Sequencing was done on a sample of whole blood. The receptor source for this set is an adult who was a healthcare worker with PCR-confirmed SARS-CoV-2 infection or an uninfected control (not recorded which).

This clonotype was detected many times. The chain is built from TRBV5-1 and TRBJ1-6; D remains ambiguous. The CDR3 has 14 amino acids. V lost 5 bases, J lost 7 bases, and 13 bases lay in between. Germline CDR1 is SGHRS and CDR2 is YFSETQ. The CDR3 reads CASSLLPRNSPLHF. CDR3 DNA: TGCGCCAGCAGTCTCCTCCCCCGAAATTCACCCCTCCACTTT. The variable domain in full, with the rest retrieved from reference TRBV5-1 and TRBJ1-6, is KAGVTQTPRYLIKTRGQQVTLSCSPISGHRSVSWYQQTPGQGLQFLFEYFSETQRNKGNFPGRFSGRQFSNSRSEMNVSTLELGDSALYLCASSLLPRNSPLHFGNGTRLTVT.

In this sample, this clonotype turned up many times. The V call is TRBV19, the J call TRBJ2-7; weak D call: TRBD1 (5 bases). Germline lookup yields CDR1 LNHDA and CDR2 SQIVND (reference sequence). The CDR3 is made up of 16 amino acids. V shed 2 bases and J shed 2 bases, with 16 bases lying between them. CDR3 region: CASSIQGITPTYEQYF. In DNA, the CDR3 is TGTGCCAGTAGTATACAGGGAATTACGCCTACCTACGAGCAGTACTTC.

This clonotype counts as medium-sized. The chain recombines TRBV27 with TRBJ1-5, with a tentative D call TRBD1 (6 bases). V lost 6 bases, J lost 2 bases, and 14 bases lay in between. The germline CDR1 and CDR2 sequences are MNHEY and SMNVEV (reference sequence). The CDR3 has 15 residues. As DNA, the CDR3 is TGTGCCAGCAGGGATGGGGGGGCGCGCAATCAGCCCCAGCATTTT. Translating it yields CASRDGGARNQPQHF.

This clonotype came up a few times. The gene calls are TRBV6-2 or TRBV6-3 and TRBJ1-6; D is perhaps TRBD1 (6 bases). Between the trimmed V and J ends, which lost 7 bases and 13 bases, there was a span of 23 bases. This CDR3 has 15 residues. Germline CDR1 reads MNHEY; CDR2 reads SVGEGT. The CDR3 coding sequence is TGTGCCAGCAAAAAGAAGTGGGACAATCTTTCGCCCCTCCACTTT. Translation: CASKKKWDNLSPLHF.

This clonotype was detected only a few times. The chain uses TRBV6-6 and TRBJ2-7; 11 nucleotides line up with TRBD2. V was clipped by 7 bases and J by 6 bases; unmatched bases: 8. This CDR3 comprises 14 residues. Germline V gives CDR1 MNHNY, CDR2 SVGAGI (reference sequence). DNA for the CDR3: TGTGCCAGCAACAAGGGACTAGCGGCCTCCGAGCAGTACTTC. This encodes CASNKGLAASEQYF.

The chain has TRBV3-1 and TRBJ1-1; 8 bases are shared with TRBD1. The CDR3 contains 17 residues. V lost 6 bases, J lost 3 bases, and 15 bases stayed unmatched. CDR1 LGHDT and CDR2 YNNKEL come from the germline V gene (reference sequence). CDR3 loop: CASRPMDRVPGDTEAFF. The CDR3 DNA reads TGTGCCAGCAGGCCTATGGACAGGGTCCCAGGGGACACTGAAGCTTTCTTT.

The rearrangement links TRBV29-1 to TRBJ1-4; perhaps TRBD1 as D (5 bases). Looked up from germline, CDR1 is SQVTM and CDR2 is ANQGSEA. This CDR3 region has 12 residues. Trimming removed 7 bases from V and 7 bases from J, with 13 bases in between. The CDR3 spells CSGGRSPEKLFF. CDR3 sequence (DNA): TGCAGCGGGGGGAGGTCCCCTGAAAAACTGTTTTTT.

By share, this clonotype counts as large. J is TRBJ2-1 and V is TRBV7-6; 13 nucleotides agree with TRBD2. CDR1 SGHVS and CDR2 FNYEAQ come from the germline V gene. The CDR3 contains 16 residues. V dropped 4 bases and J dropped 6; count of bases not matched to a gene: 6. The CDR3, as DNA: TGTGCCAGCAGCTCGCGGGGACTAGCGGGAAGCAATGAGCAGTTCTTC. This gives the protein CASSSRGLAGSNEQFF.